These T cell receptor beta chains were read from a single sample in a study of T cells after posttransplantation cyclophosphamide. Here immunoSEQ multiplex PCR was the method, and the copy in TCRdb shows in-frame clones only, minus some. Seen here are tens of thousands of clones, roughly 83% observed once, and the top ten hold around 6.9%. Sequencing was done on a sample of PBMCs. These receptors were obtained from a woman aged 60-70 years with a blood cancer, CMV-positive, and with a related stem cell donor. The conserved cysteine and the conserved F or W are not part of the CDR3 here. Each record gives: V gene, clone size, CDR3 protein. Expanded clones get a size class; other rows say once, few or many, or leave the size out.

>TRBV2|.
ASSDRRGDEQF
>TRBV19|.
ASSIVPGKNIQY
>TRBV29-1|.
SVESSQADTQY
>TRBV30|.
AWSGLGGIGEQF
>TRBV5-6|.
ASSRGLGSTEAF
>TRBV21-1|.
ASSKVTGLAGGADTQY
>TRBV5-8|.
ASSLSGILYYGYT
>TRBV30|.
AWSHTDTQY
>TRBV27|.
ASSLDRGSYEQY
>TRBV19|.
ASGWDDQGGNEQF
>TRBV18|.
ASPTGDSGYGYT
>TRBV5-4|.
ASSRRQTNEKLF
>TRBV11-2|.
ASSLDRSKGVKLF
>TRBV27|.
ASRLQGVETQY
>TRBV6-1|.
ASTRGDRTDTQY
>TRBV29-1|.
SVYGADSPYEQY
>TRBV4-2|few
ASSQTVGAGGSTDTQY
>TRBV5-1|.
ASSWGRRSLNEKLF
>TRBV7-8|.
ASSFLGRTIKSGLYGYT
>TRBV18|.
ASSPPGSSYEQY
>TRBV7-9|.
ASSLNGDNGNTIY
>TRBV7-2|once
ASSPGLVFNEQF
>TRBV2|.
ASSLRLAGVHTDTQY
>TRBV27|.
ASTGLAGGYEQY
>TRBV18|.
ASSPGTLPSYNEQF
>TRBV11-1|.
ASRLAASYEQY
>TRBV10-1|.
ASPSGGGDEQF
>TRBV7-9|once
ASGSGPHTGELF
>TRBV5-5|few
ASSDRGSSYNEQF
>TRBV6-1|.
ASSEALPGLAGVDEQY
>TRBV5-8|.
ASSLEGARPATQY
>TRBV10-3|.
AISESGGTGELF
>TRBV20-1|.
SATGEETQY
>TRBV5-1|.
ASSFAGINEKLF
>TRBV5-4|.
ASSWAREVGYT